The sequence of this T cell receptor beta chain was determined in a study of blood T cell repertoires in COVID-19. Looking at the study overall: There were acute and convalescent COVID-19 samples, and they came from the United States, Italy and Spain.

Authors' processing steps: How many nucleated cells were present was estimated from reference gene primer amplification. Generated by immunoSEQ multiplex PCR, the TCRdb table keeps only in-frame clones and is missing some. V and J calls and clone size come straight from that table; D and trimming were deduced from the DNA. The data show about 300,000 clones, roughly 87% seen once. The sequencing sample was made of peripheral blood. The TCR was taken from a man younger than 35 with active or convalescent COVID-19.

CDR3 sequence reads: CASSSMDRGINGYTF. CDR3 DNA: TGTGCCAGCAGCTCAATGGACAGGGGGATTAATGGCTACACCTTC. V gene TRBV7-2 combines with J gene TRBJ1-2; TRBD1 aligns across 10 bases. This CDR3 contains 15 residues. V was clipped by 4 bases and J by 6 bases; unmatched bases: 8. Germline V CDR1 and CDR2: SGHTA, FQGNSA.